The T cell receptor beta chain described here comes from a study of T cells in narcolepsy. General study findings and limits: HCRT-specific and TRIB2-specific autoreactive clonotypes appeared among same-patient CSF and blood CD4+ clonotypes. No autoreactive T cell clone sequences appeared in some memory CD4+ repertoires.

The data were produced by immunoSEQ multiplex PCR, yet TCRdb's version contains in-frame clones alone and is incomplete. The table has tens of thousands of clones, about 91% seen once; the top ten hold less than 1.2%. CDR1 and CDR2 (germline): SGHNT, YYREEE (reference sequence). V lost 3 bases, J lost 8 bases, and 12 bases stayed unmatched. The CDR3 runs 16 residues. Concerning this clone: Its antigen remains unknown.

V and J are TRBV5-4 and TRBJ1-4, with 8 nucleotides matching TRBD1. The source of this sequence is a human donor with narcolepsy. Sequenced input: CD45RA- memory CD4+ T cells from PBMCs. CDR3 sequence (DNA): TGTGCCAGCAGCTCACGTCTCGGGACAGGAGGGGAAAAACTGTTTTTT. This codes for CASSSRLGTGGEKLFF.